The 6 T cell receptor beta chains below all came from one sample that was sequenced in a study of blood T cell repertoires in COVID-19. Some clones are missing from TCRdb's copy, which holds only in-frame ones; the method was immunoSEQ multiplex PCR. The sample carries around 100,000 clones, roughly 87% recorded once. Sequences were obtained from peripheral blood. These receptors originate from a man aged 25 to 45 in a cohort sampled during active COVID-19.

The genes are TRBV19 and TRBJ1-2; 10 bases line up with TRBD1. The germline CDR1 and CDR2 sequences are LNHDA and SQIVND (reference sequence). This CDR3 is built from 16 residues. Trimming cost V 5 bases and J 5 bases; bases outside gene matches: 11. The CDR3 here is CASSPLGTGDAYGYTF. In DNA form, the CDR3 reads TGTGCCAGTAGTCCTCTCGGGACAGGGGACGCATATGGCTACACCTTC.

The V call is TRBV5-1, the J call TRBJ2-7, with D unclear. Trimming took 1 base from V and 5 from J, leaving 4 bases between them. CDR3 length: 11 amino acids. The germline CDR1 and CDR2 sequences are SGHRS and YFSETQ. The CDR3 sequence is CASSLRDEQYF. CDR3 coding DNA: TGCGCCAGCAGCTTGAGAGACGAGCAGTACTTC.

This chain joins TRBV7-9 and TRBJ2-6, with TRBD2 matching over 10 bases. This CDR3 has 17 amino acids. The J segment lost 4 bases and the V segment lost 5 bases, leaving 8 bases of the junction unmatched. Germline-derived CDR1 and CDR2 are SEHNR and FQNEAQ (reference sequence). The CDR3 nucleotides are TGTGCCAGCAGCCCTGACAGGGGACTAGCGGGGGCCAACGTCCTGACTTTC. Translating gives CASSPDRGLAGANVLTF.

This clone turned up a few times. J is TRBJ2-7 and V is TRBV2, with D perhaps TRBD2 (6 bases). This CDR3 is built from 14 residues. From germline, CDR1 is SNHLY and CDR2 FYNNEI. V lost 3 bases and J lost 3, with 12 bases in between. In DNA form, the CDR3 reads TGTGCCAGCAGTGACCAGGGAGGCCTCTACGAGCAGTACTTC. Its translation: CASSDQGGLYEQYF.

The chain couples TRBV5-4 to TRBJ2-5; 8 positions match TRBD2. This CDR3 spans 15 amino acids. The V and J ends lost 0 bases and 2 bases, in that order; junction bases with no gene match: 3. Germline CDR1 reads SGHNT; CDR2 reads YYREEE (reference sequence). The CDR3 reads CASSLERGLQETQYF. Written as DNA, the CDR3 is TGTGCCAGCAGCTTGGAGCGGGGGTTACAAGAGACCCAGTACTTC.

The chain is built from TRBV5-4 and TRBJ2-7; D remains unclear. Trimming left V 0 bases short and J 2 bases short, with 9 bases between. Germline CDR1 SGHNT, CDR2 YYREEE (reference sequence). The CDR3 runs 14 residues. CDR3 sequence (DNA): TGTGCCAGCAGCTTGGTGAACTCCCCCTACGAGCAGTACTTC. As protein: CASSLVNSPYEQYF.